These 21 T cell receptor beta chains were sequenced from one sample in a study of blood T cell repertoires in COVID-19. Clones were sequenced by immunoSEQ multiplex PCR, and TCRdb holds only the in-frame ones, with some missing. The sample contains around 200,000 clones, 86% of which appear only once. Sample: PBMCs or T cells enriched from blood (not recorded which). The receptor source for this set is a woman in her fifties or sixties in a cohort exposed to, infected with or recovered from COVID-19 (not recorded which).

In its sample, this clone was seen once. This chain connects TRBV15 to TRBJ2-7; 11 bases match TRBD2. V trimming: 3 bases; J trimming: 3 bases; junction bases outside the gene matches: 1. CDR1 LNHNV and CDR2 YYDKDF come from the germline V gene (reference sequence). The CDR3 totals 14 residues. The DNA for the CDR3 is TGTGCCACCAGCAGGGGACTAGCGGTCTACGAGCAGTACTTC. This gives the protein CATSRGLAVYEQYF.

The J gene is TRBJ2-7, the V gene TRBV10-3; 13 bases map to TRBD2. The germline V gene encodes CDR1 ENHRY and CDR2 SYGVKD. The J segment lost 5 bases and the V segment lost 4 bases, leaving 14 bases of the junction unmatched. CDR3 length equals 18 residues. CDR3 loop: CAISAPPGTSGAANEQYF. The CDR3 DNA follows: TGTGCCATCAGTGCCCCCCCGGGGACTAGCGGGGCGGCGAACGAGCAGTACTTC.

This rearrangement joins TRBV11-3 to TRBJ1-1; D unclear. Trimming took off 4 bases at V and 2 bases at J, with 8 bases between the two ends. The CDR3 is made up of 13 amino acids. Germline V gives CDR1 SGHNT, CDR2 YENEEA. CDR3: CASSSGRNTEAFF. DNA for the CDR3: TGTGCCAGCAGCTCGGGGAGAAACACTGAAGCTTTCTTT.

The chain links TRBV9 to TRBJ2-2; D possibly corresponds to TRBD2 (6 bases). CDR1 and CDR2 from the germline V gene are SGDLS and YYNGEE. Trimming took off 1 base at V and 1 base at J, with 14 bases between the two ends. The CDR3 length is 17 residues. CDR3 coding DNA: TGTGCCAGCAGCGTACGCGGGAACACGTTGAACACCGGGGAGCTGTTTTTT. This codes for CASSVRGNTLNTGELFF.

The chain combines TRBV19 with TRBJ2-5, with 14 positions matching TRBD2. CDR1 is LNHDA, CDR2 SQIVND, per germline (reference sequence). The CDR3 is 16 residues long. V shed 5 bases, J shed 7 bases, and the junction held 9 bases outside the gene matches. The CDR3 sequence is CASSPRTSGGSGTQYF. The CDR3, as DNA: TGTGCCAGTAGTCCTCGGACTAGCGGGGGGTCCGGGACCCAGTACTTC.

The V and J genes are TRBV3-1 (or the pseudogene TRBV3-2) and TRBJ1-4; maybe TRBD1 (5 bases). This CDR3 is 15 amino acids long. Germline CDR1 reads LGHDT; CDR2 reads YNNKEL (reference sequence). V was shortened by 0 bases and J by 4 bases, with 9 bases between the two germline ends. Written as DNA, the CDR3 is TGTGCCAGCAGCCAAGAAGACAGATATAATGAAAAACTGTTTTTT. Protein product: CASSQEDRYNEKLFF.

The chain has TRBV6-4 and TRBJ2-7; 14 bases map to TRBD2. The V segment lost 11 bases and the J segment 10 bases; nucleotides outside the gene matches: 7. The CDR3 has 12 residues. The V gene's germline CDR1 is MRHNA and CDR2 SNTAGT. CDR3 protein: CALGLAGAPQYF. For the CDR3, the DNA is TGTGCCCTGGGACTAGCGGGGGCCCCCCAGTACTTC.

The J gene is TRBJ1-6, the V gene TRBV27, with 7 bases that match TRBD1. This CDR3 comprises 14 residues. The germline V gene has CDR1 MNHEY and CDR2 SMNVEV (reference sequence). V lost 8 bases, J lost 5 bases, and 6 bases stayed unmatched. The CDR3 sequence is CASGRQGNNSPLHF. The CDR3 nucleotides are TGTGCCAGCGGTCGACAGGGCAATAATTCACCCCTCCACTTT.

V and J are TRBV4-3 and TRBJ1-2, with TRBD1 matching 7 bases. V shed 2 bases and J 4 bases; nucleotides not matched to a gene: 7. Germline-derived CDR1 and CDR2 are LGHNA and YSLEER. The CDR3 loop spans 15 amino acids. The CDR3 region is CASSQTRDSTYGYTF. CDR3 nucleotide sequence: TGCGCCAGCAGCCAAACTAGGGACAGCACCTATGGCTACACCTTC.

The chain carries TRBV2 and TRBJ2-2; no clear D gene. Deletions cut 7 bases from V and 1 base from J, with 10 bases between. Germline loops: CDR1 SNHLY, CDR2 FYNNEI. The CDR3 spans 14 residues. CDR3 amino acids: CASKVVQNTGELFF. CDR3 DNA: TGTGCCAGCAAAGTTGTACAGAACACCGGGGAGCTGTTTTTT.

The J gene is TRBJ2-3, the V gene TRBV6-5, with 9 bases matching TRBD2. V shed 2 bases and J 4 bases; nucleotides not matched to a gene: 4. This CDR3 is 15 amino acids long. Germline lookup yields CDR1 MNHEY and CDR2 SVGAGI. This chain's CDR3 is CASSYQAGGADTQYF. The CDR3 coding sequence is TGTGCCAGCAGTTACCAAGCGGGGGGTGCAGATACGCAGTATTTT.

J is TRBJ2-3 and V is TRBV5-4; the match to TRBD2 covers 9 bases. Trimming at V came to 5 bases and at J to 6 bases, leaving 13 bases not matched to a gene. CDR1 SGHNT and CDR2 YYREEE come from the germline V gene (reference sequence). This CDR3 comprises 16 residues. The CDR3 DNA is TGTGCCAGCAGTCCCGGACTAGCGAGTTTTCGGGATACGCAGTATTTT. It codes for CASSPGLASFRDTQYF. The full variable domain, with the rest looked up from reference TRBV5-4 and TRBJ2-3, is ETGVTQSPTHLIKTRGQQVTLRCSSQSGHNTVSWYQQALGQGPQFIFQYYREEENGRGNFPPRFSGLQFPNYSSELNVNALELDDSALYLCASSPGLASFRDTQYFGPGTRLTVL.

This chain uses TRBV15 with TRBJ1-3; D remains unclear. V was shortened by 1 base and J by 0 bases, with 7 bases between the two germline ends. The CDR3 has 15 residues. CDR1 LNHNV and CDR2 YYDKDF come from the germline V gene (reference sequence). DNA for the CDR3: TGTGCCACCAGCAGAGTACGGAGCTCTGGAAACACCATATATTTT. Protein: CATSRVRSSGNTIYF.

This chain joins TRBV7-2 and TRBJ1-6, with a possible D match to TRBD1 (6 bases). The CDR3 has 12 residues. V lost 1 base and J 13 bases, leaving 8 bases between the germline ends. Germline V gene data show CDR1 as SGHTA and CDR2 as FQGNSA. The CDR3 reads CASSLGDRPLHF. The CDR3 DNA follows: TGTGCCAGCAGCTTAGGAGACAGGCCCCTCCACTTT.

This chain links TRBV9 with TRBJ1-3, with D hard to call. The V gene lost 0 bases and the J gene lost 0 bases, with 16 bases spanning the gap. CDR1 and CDR2 from the germline V gene are SGDLS and YYNGEE. This CDR3 has 18 amino acids. CDR3 protein: CASSVAAGRERSGNTIYF. The CDR3 DNA is TGTGCCAGCAGCGTAGCGGCAGGACGGGAACGCTCTGGAAACACCATATATTTT.

CDR3 sequence: CASSSPGRATEAFF. The CDR3 DNA sequence: TGTGCCAGTAGTTCCCCTGGCAGGGCTACTGAAGCTTTCTTT. This chain uses TRBV19 with TRBJ1-1; a possible D gene is TRBD1 (5 bases). The CDR3 loop spans 14 amino acids. CDR1 is LNHDA, CDR2 SQIVND, per germline (reference sequence). V shed 5 bases and J shed 5 bases, with 15 bases lying between them.

The chain couples TRBV25-1 to TRBJ1-1, with a tentative D call TRBD1 (6 bases). The CDR3 totals 13 residues. V was shortened by 7 bases and J by 5 bases, with 14 bases between the two germline ends. Germline lookup yields CDR1 MGHDK and CDR2 SYGVNS. The CDR3 DNA follows: TGTGCCAGCAAGGCTTGGGGGCGGACTGAAGCTTTCTTT. Its protein product is CASKAWGRTEAFF.

This chain uses TRBV4-3 with TRBJ1-6; D is perhaps TRBD1 (6 bases). Germline V gene lookup returns CDR1 LGHNA and CDR2 YSLEER. This CDR3 spans 15 amino acids. Trimming cost V 1 base and J 7 bases, with 11 bases left between them. CDR3 nucleotides: TGCGCCAGCAGCCAAGGAGGCAGGGGAAATTCACCCCTCCACTTT. Amino acids: CASSQGGRGNSPLHF.

The chain joins TRBV6-5 to TRBJ1-2; D uncertain. Germline V lookup: CDR1 MNHEY, CDR2 SVGAGI. This CDR3 region has 13 residues. The V and J ends lost 4 bases and 2 bases respectively, with 8 bases between them. The CDR3 spells CASSSPGNYGYTF. The CDR3 bases are TGTGCCAGCAGTTCCCCGGGAAACTATGGCTACACCTTC.

This rearrangement joins TRBV9 to TRBJ1-1; D call uncertain. The V gene lost 0 bases and the J gene lost 5 bases, with 11 bases spanning the gap. Germline CDR1 reads SGDLS; CDR2 reads YYNGEE. The CDR3 sequence is 14 residues long. The CDR3 DNA reads as TGTGCCAGCAGCGTAGGTTCCGGGATTACTGAAGCTTTCTTT. It translates to CASSVGSGITEAFF.

The CDR3 sequence: CASSANWVGAPTGELFF. The CDR3 DNA reads as TGTGCCAGCTCAGCTAATTGGGTTGGGGCCCCCACCGGGGAGCTGTTTTTT. The rearrangement uses TRBV19 and TRBJ2-2, with D perhaps TRBD1 (5 bases). The V gene's germline CDR1 is LNHDA and CDR2 SQIVND (reference sequence). This CDR3 contains 17 residues. Trimming cost V 9 bases and J 4 bases, with 24 bases left between them.